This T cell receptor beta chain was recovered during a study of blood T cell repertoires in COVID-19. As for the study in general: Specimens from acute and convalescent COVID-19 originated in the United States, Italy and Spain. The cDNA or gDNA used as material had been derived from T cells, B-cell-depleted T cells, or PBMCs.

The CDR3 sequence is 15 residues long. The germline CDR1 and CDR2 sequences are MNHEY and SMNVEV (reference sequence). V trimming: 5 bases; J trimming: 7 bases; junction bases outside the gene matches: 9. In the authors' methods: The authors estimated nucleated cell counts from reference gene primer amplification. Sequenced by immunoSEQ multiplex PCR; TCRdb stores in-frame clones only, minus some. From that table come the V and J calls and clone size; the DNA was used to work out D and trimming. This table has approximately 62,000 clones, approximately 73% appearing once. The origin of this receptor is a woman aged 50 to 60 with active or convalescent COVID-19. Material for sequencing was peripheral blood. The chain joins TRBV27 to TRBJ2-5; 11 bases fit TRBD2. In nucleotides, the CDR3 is TGTGCCAGCAGTCCCGGGACTAGCGGATTTCGGACCCAGTACTTC. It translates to CASSPGTSGFRTQYF.